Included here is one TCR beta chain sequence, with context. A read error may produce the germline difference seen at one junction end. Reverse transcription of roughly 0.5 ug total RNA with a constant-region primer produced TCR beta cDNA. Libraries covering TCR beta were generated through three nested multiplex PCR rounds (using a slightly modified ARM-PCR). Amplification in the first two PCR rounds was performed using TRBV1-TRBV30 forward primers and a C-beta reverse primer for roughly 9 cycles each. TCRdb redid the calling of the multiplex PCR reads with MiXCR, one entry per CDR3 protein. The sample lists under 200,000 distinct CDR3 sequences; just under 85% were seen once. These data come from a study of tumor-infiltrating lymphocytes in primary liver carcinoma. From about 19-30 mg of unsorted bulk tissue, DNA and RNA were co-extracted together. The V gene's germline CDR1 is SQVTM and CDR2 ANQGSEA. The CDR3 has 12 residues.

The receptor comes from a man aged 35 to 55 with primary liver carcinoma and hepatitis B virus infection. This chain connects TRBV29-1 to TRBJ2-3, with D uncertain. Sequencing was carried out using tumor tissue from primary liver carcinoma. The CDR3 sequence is CIVSPRADTQYF. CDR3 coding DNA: TGCATCGTTAGTCCCCGGGCGGATACGCAGTATTTT.